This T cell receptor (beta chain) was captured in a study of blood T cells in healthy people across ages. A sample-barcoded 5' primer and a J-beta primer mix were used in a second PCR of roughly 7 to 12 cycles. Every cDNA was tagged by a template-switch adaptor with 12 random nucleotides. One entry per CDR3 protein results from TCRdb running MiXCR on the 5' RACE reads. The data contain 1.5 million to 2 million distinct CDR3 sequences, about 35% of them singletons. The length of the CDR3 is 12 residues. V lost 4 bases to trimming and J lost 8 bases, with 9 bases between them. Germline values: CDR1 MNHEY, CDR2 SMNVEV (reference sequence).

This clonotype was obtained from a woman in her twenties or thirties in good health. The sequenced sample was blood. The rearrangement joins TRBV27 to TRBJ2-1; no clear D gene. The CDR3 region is CASSSQNHEQFF. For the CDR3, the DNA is TGTGCCAGCAGTTCACAGAACCATGAGCAGTTCTTC.